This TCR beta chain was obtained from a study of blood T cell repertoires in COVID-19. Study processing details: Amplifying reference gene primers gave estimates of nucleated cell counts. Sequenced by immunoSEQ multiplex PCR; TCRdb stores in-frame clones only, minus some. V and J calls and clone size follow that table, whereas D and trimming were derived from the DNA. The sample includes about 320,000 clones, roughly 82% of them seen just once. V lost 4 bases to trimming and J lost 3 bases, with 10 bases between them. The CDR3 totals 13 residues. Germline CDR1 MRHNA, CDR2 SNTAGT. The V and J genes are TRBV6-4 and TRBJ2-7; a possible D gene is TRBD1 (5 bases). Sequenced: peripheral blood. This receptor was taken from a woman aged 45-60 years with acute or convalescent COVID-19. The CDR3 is CASSVGQNYEQYF. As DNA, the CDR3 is TGTGCCAGCAGTGTGGGGCAGAACTACGAGCAGTACTTC.